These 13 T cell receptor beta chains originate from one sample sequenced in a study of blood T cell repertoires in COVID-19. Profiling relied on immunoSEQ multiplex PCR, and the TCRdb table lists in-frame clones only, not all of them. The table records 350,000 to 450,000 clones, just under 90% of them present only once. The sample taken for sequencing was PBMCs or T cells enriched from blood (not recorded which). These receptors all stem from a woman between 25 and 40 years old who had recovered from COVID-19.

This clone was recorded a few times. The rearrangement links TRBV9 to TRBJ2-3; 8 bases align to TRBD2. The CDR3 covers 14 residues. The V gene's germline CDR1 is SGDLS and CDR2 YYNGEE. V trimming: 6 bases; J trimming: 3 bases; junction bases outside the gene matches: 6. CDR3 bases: TGTGCCAGCACTTACGGGAGGGGTACAGATACGCAGTATTTT. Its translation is CASTYGRGTDTQYF.

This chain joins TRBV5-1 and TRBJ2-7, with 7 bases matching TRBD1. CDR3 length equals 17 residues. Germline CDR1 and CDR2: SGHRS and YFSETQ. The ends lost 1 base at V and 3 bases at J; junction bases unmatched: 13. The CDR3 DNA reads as TGCGCCAGCAGCTTGACTATATACCTCGGGACAGACTACGAGCAGTACTTC. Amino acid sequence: CASSLTIYLGTDYEQYF. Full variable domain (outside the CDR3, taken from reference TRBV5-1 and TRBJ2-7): KAGVTQTPRYLIKTRGQQVTLSCSPISGHRSVSWYQQTPGQGLQFLFEYFSETQRNKGNFPGRFSGRQFSNSRSEMNVSTLELGDSALYLCASSLTIYLGTDYEQYFGPGTRLTVT.

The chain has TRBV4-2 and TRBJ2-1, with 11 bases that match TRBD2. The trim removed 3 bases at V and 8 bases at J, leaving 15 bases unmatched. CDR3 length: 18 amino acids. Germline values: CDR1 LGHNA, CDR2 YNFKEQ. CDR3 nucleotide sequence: TGTGCCAGCAGCCAGAAGGGACTAGCGGACGGGGTATCATATGAGCAGTTCTTC. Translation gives CASSQKGLADGVSYEQFF.

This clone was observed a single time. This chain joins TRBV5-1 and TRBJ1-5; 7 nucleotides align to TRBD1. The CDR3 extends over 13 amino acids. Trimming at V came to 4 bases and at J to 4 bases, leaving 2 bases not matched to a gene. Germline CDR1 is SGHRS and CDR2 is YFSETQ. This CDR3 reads CASSMGQNQPQHF. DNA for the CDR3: TGCGCCAGCAGCATGGGACAGAATCAGCCCCAGCATTTT.

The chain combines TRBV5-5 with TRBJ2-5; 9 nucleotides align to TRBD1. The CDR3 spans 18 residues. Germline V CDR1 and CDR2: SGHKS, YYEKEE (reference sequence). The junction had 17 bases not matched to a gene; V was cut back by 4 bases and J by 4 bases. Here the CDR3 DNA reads TGTGCCAGCAGCCGGCTTCTCCGGGACAGGGTGTCCTTAGAGACCCAGTACTTC. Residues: CASSRLLRDRVSLETQYF.

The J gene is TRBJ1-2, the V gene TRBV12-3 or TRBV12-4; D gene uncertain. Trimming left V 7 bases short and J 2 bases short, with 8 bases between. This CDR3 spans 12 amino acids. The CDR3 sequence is CASTRVNYGYTF. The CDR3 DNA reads TGTGCCAGCACTCGCGTAAACTATGGCTACACCTTC.

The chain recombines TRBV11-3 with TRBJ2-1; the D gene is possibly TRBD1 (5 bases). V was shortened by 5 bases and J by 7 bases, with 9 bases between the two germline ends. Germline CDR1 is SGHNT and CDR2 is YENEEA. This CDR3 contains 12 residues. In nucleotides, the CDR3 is TGTGCCAGCAGCGCGGACAATAATGAGCAGTTCTTC. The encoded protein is CASSADNNEQFF.

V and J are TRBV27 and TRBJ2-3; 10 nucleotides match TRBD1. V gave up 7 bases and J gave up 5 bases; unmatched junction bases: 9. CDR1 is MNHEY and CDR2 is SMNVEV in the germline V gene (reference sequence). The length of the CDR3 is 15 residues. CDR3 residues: CASISPGQGIDTQYF. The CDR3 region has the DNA TGTGCCAGCATTTCGCCGGGACAGGGGATAGATACGCAGTATTTT.

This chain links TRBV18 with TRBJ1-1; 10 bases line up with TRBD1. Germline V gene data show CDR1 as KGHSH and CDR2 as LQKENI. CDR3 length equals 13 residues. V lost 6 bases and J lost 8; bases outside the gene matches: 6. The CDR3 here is CASSSDRGKEAFF. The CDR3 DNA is TGTGCCAGCTCGTCGGACAGGGGGAAGGAAGCTTTCTTT.

This CDR3 is CAWSLLADSTDTQYF. CDR3 coding DNA: TGTGCCTGGAGTCTACTAGCAGATTCCACAGATACGCAGTATTTT. The chain couples TRBV30 to TRBJ2-3; possible D gene TRBD2, 6 bases. V was cut by 2 bases and J by 2 bases, with 14 bases left in between. The CDR3 consists of 15 residues. Germline V CDR1 and CDR2: GTSNPN, SVGIG (reference sequence).

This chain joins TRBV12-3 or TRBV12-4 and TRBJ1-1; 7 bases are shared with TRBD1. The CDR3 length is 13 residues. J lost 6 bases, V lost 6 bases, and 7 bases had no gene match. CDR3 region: CASSLGRGAEAFF. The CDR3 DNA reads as TGTGCCAGCAGCCTGGGCAGGGGGGCTGAAGCTTTCTTT.

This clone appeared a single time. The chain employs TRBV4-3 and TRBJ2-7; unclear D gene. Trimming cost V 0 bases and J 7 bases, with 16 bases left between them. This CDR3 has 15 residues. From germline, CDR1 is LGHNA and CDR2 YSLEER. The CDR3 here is CASSQDFVPEREQYF. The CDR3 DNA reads TGCGCCAGCAGCCAAGATTTCGTCCCGGAGAGGGAGCAGTACTTC.

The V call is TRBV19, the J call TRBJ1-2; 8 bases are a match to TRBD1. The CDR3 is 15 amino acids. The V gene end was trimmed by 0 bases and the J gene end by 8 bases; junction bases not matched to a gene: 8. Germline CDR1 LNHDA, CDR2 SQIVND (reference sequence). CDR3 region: CASSIDPGQAGGYTF. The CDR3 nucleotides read TGTGCCAGTAGTATAGATCCGGGACAGGCAGGAGGCTACACCTTC.